These T cell receptor beta chains were read from a single sample in a study of shared clonotypes between healthy human individuals. Generated by immunoSEQ multiplex PCR, the TCRdb table keeps only in-frame clones and is missing some. The data hold some 700,000 clones, with about nine tenths observed a single time. The specimen was memory CD8+ T cells from PBMCs. Every receptor here comes from a man aged 18 to 30 in good health. Some clones in this sample may be carry-over from other donors' samples. Each CDR3 is given with its conserved first and last residue. Fields, in order: J gene, V gene, D gene, clone size, CDR3 DNA, CDR3 protein. The D gene is left open where the match is weak. Clone size, where shown, is once, few, many, or a class for clones that have expanded.

j_gene: TRBJ2-7; v_gene: TRBV2; d_gene: TRBD2; abundance: NA; CDR3nt: TGTGCCAGCAGTGAAGGGCTAGCGGGTACCTACGAGCAGTACTTC; CDR3aa: CASSEGLAGTYEQYF
j_gene: TRBJ2-7; v_gene: TRBV2; d_gene: NA; abundance: NA; CDR3nt: TGTGCCAGCAGTGATGGGGTCGGCCCTTACGAGCAGTACTTC; CDR3aa: CASSDGVGPYEQYF
j_gene: TRBJ2-7; v_gene: TRBV25-1; d_gene: TRBD2; abundance: NA; CDR3nt: TGTGCCAGCAGTGAATGGGGGGGTAGCGCCTACGAGCAGTACTTC; CDR3aa: CASSEWGGSAYEQYF
j_gene: TRBJ2-7; v_gene: TRBV6-1; d_gene: NA; abundance: NA; CDR3nt: TGTGCCAGCAGTTTGCCCGGGACAACCTACGAGCAGTACTTC; CDR3aa: CASSLPGTTYEQYF
j_gene: TRBJ2-2; v_gene: TRBV27; d_gene: TRBD1; abundance: once; CDR3nt: TGTGCCACCCGGGACAGGGATGGGACCGGGGAGCTGTTTTTT; CDR3aa: CATRDRDGTGELFF
j_gene: TRBJ2-3; v_gene: TRBV27; d_gene: TRBD1; abundance: NA; CDR3nt: TGTGCCAGCAGTTTCCAGATTGGGACGGGACAGGGGGAAGATACGCAGTATTTT; CDR3aa: CASSFQIGTGQGEDTQYF
j_gene: TRBJ2-1; v_gene: TRBV28; d_gene: TRBD2; abundance: NA; CDR3nt: TGTGCCAGCAGTTTAGATTGGCGTGCTAGCGGCTACAATGAGCAGTTCTTC; CDR3aa: CASSLDWRASGYNEQFF
j_gene: TRBJ2-7; v_gene: TRBV5-6; d_gene: NA; abundance: NA; CDR3nt: TGTGCCAGCAGCTTTAGAGGGGCCCTCTTCTCCTACGAGCAGTACTTC; CDR3aa: CASSFRGALFSYEQYF
j_gene: TRBJ2-1; v_gene: TRBV7-2; d_gene: NA; abundance: NA; CDR3nt: TGTGCCAGCAGTAAGATACCAGGGGGAGGCCCCACCAATGAGCAGTTCTTC; CDR3aa: CASSKIPGGGPTNEQFF
j_gene: TRBJ1-2; v_gene: TRBV9; d_gene: NA; abundance: NA; CDR3nt: TGTGCCAGCAGCTCACGTGATCGGTTTAACTATGGCTACACCTTC; CDR3aa: CASSSRDRFNYGYTF
j_gene: TRBJ2-1; v_gene: TRBV18; d_gene: TRBD1; abundance: once; CDR3nt: TGTGCCAGCTCACCACGACAGGGCCTTAGCTCCTACAATGAGCAGTTCTTC; CDR3aa: CASSPRQGLSSYNEQFF
j_gene: TRBJ2-6; v_gene: TRBV19; d_gene: NA; abundance: NA; CDR3nt: TGTGCCAGTAGTCAAGGGGCCTCTGGGGCCAACGTCCTGACTTTC; CDR3aa: CASSQGASGANVLTF
j_gene: TRBJ1-6; v_gene: TRBV30; d_gene: NA; abundance: once; CDR3nt: TGTGCCTGGAGTGTTGCCACAGGATTGGGATCACCCCTCCACTTT; CDR3aa: CAWSVATGLGSPLHF
j_gene: TRBJ2-3; v_gene: TRBV7-9; d_gene: NA; abundance: NA; CDR3nt: TGTGCCAGCCTCGGGCGGCGGAAAAGCACAGATACGCAGTATTTT; CDR3aa: CASLGRRKSTDTQYF
j_gene: TRBJ2-7; v_gene: TRBV15; d_gene: NA; abundance: NA; CDR3nt: TGTGCCACCAGCAGAGTTCAGGGGATCCCCTACGAGCAGTACTTC; CDR3aa: CATSRVQGIPYEQYF
j_gene: TRBJ2-5; v_gene: TRBV9; d_gene: NA; abundance: NA; CDR3nt: TGTGCCAGCAGCGATGGGACTTGGGAGACCCAGTACTTC; CDR3aa: CASSDGTWETQYF
j_gene: TRBJ2-7; v_gene: TRBV27; d_gene: NA; abundance: NA; CDR3nt: TGTGCCAGCAGTTGGGGCTACTCCTACGAGCAGTACTTC; CDR3aa: CASSWGYSYEQYF
j_gene: TRBJ2-2; v_gene: TRBV4-3; d_gene: TRBD2; abundance: once; CDR3nt: TGCGCCAGCAGCCCGGGACTAGCCGCCGGGGAGCTGTTTTTT; CDR3aa: CASSPGLAAGELFF
j_gene: TRBJ2-7; v_gene: TRBV27; d_gene: TRBD2; abundance: NA; CDR3nt: TGTGCCAGCAGCCTTATATTTCCTAGCGGGAGTTACGAGCAGTACTTC; CDR3aa: CASSLIFPSGSYEQYF
j_gene: TRBJ2-7; v_gene: TRBV19; d_gene: NA; abundance: NA; CDR3nt: TGTGCCAGTGCTAACGGGGTGTCGGGCTACGAGCAGTACTTC; CDR3aa: CASANGVSGYEQYF
j_gene: TRBJ1-4; v_gene: TRBV29-1; d_gene: TRBD1; abundance: NA; CDR3nt: TGCAGCGTTGTGGGACAGAATAATGAAAAACTGTTTTTT; CDR3aa: CSVVGQNNEKLFF
j_gene: TRBJ2-7; v_gene: TRBV7-8; d_gene: NA; abundance: NA; CDR3nt: TGTGCCAGCAGCTTAGTCTCCGCCTCCTACGAGCAGTACTTC; CDR3aa: CASSLVSASYEQYF
j_gene: TRBJ1-5; v_gene: TRBV2; d_gene: TRBD1; abundance: few; CDR3nt: TGTGCCAGCAGGATACAGGGGGCTGGGCAGCCCCAGCATTTT; CDR3aa: CASRIQGAGQPQHF
j_gene: TRBJ2-1; v_gene: TRBV6-5; d_gene: TRBD2; abundance: NA; CDR3nt: TGTGCCAGCAGTTACGCCGGACTAGCGGGTACCAATGAGCAGTTCTTC; CDR3aa: CASSYAGLAGTNEQFF
j_gene: TRBJ2-7; v_gene: TRBV7-9; d_gene: NA; abundance: once; CDR3nt: TGTGCCAGCAGCTTAGATAGAACCTACGAGCAGTACTTC; CDR3aa: CASSLDRTYEQYF
j_gene: TRBJ2-7; v_gene: TRBV30; d_gene: NA; abundance: NA; CDR3nt: TGTGCCGGAACGGACAGAAGCTACGAGCAGTACTTC; CDR3aa: CAGTDRSYEQYF
j_gene: TRBJ2-7; v_gene: TRBV19; d_gene: TRBD2; abundance: NA; CDR3nt: TGTGCCAGTAGTATAGATGGGACTAGCGGATTCTACGAGCAGTACTTC; CDR3aa: CASSIDGTSGFYEQYF
j_gene: TRBJ1-1; v_gene: TRBV2; d_gene: TRBD1; abundance: NA; CDR3nt: TGTGCCAGCCACACTGGAGCCGACAGGGTCGGTGGTACTGAAGCTTTCTTT; CDR3aa: CASHTGADRVGGTEAFF
j_gene: TRBJ2-7; v_gene: TRBV13; d_gene: NA; abundance: NA; CDR3nt: TGTGCCAGCAGCTTAGGCAACGGCTACGAGCAGTACTTC; CDR3aa: CASSLGNGYEQYF
j_gene: TRBJ1-2; v_gene: TRBV27; d_gene: NA; abundance: NA; CDR3nt: TGTGCCAGCAGTTTATATCCGGGGGCATATGGCTACACCTTC; CDR3aa: CASSLYPGAYGYTF
j_gene: TRBJ1-5; v_gene: TRBV6-5; d_gene: NA; abundance: NA; CDR3nt: TGTGCCAGCAGTCACAAGGCCGGCGGGCAGCCCCAGCATTTT; CDR3aa: CASSHKAGGQPQHF
j_gene: TRBJ2-2; v_gene: TRBV7-9; d_gene: TRBD1; abundance: NA; CDR3nt: TGTGCCAGCAGCGGCGGACAGGGTTCGGCCGGGGAGCTGTTTTTT; CDR3aa: CASSGGQGSAGELFF
j_gene: TRBJ2-5; v_gene: TRBV9; d_gene: TRBD2; abundance: NA; CDR3nt: TGTGCCAGCAGCGTAGGGCGGGCTAGCGGGGGCTCCCAAGAGACCCAGTACTTC; CDR3aa: CASSVGRASGGSQETQYF
j_gene: TRBJ2-7; v_gene: TRBV18; d_gene: NA; abundance: NA; CDR3nt: TGTGCCAGCTCACCAGCGGACAGCAGACTCTCCTACGAGCAGTACTTC; CDR3aa: CASSPADSRLSYEQYF
j_gene: TRBJ2-7; v_gene: TRBV28; d_gene: TRBD1; abundance: NA; CDR3nt: TGTGCCAGCAGTCCCGGACAGGGGGTCTACGAGCAGTACTTC; CDR3aa: CASSPGQGVYEQYF
j_gene: TRBJ1-3; v_gene: TRBV15; d_gene: NA; abundance: NA; CDR3nt: TGTGCCACCAGCAGGCTACATCGTGGAAACACCATATATTTT; CDR3aa: CATSRLHRGNTIYF
j_gene: TRBJ1-2; v_gene: TRBV27; d_gene: NA; abundance: NA; CDR3nt: TGTGCCAGCAGTTTCAGCGCAGGGGATGGCTACACCTTC; CDR3aa: CASSFSAGDGYTF